What follows are 22 T cell receptor beta chains derived from one specimen sequenced in a study of vaccination and CD4 T cells after COVID-19 (dated by TCRdb to between 2021 and 2024). What these receptors recognize is not known. The time point label on this specimen signifies: late sampling 161 to 241 days after vaccination in a few convalescent patients. The treatment or condition label, read with the paper, signifies: approximately 11-day PBMC culture with coronavirus spike peptide pools or control peptides (ViraFEST assay). The library relied on PCR. Sequencing instrument: Illumina iSeq 100. DNA from cultured CD4+ T cells was subjected to TCR sequencing with the Oncomine TCR Beta short-read assay at the Johns Hopkins FTIC core. TCRdb took the public reads, trimmed them with fastp at Q25, ran MiXCR for clone calling and kept in-frame beta chains. Under each unique CDR3 protein, matching rows form one entry showing the most common genes and DNA. Here the sample has fewer than 25,000 distinct CDR3 sequences; less than 35% occur a single time. Of the sample, less than 3% is held by the ten largest clones.

Sequencing was performed on CD4+ T cells from blood, cultured in vitro, taken about 7 months after SARS-CoV-2 vaccination. The receptors derive from a human donor who had recovered from COVID-19.

This clonotype was picked up a small number of times. The chain uses TRBV20-1 and TRBJ2-7; D tentatively reads TRBD1 or TRBD2 (5 bases each). V was pared by 5 bases and J by 4 bases, with 9 bases between. The CDR3 has 11 residues. In germline, CDR1 is DFQATT, CDR2 SNEGSKA (reference sequence). The CDR3 DNA is TGCAGTGCTCAGGGACCGTACGAGCAGTACTTC. This codes for CSAQGPYEQYF.

V and J are TRBV29-1 and TRBJ2-3; D uncertain. V gave up 0 bases and J gave up 4 bases, with 5 bases separating them. The CDR3 runs to 12 residues. Germline CDR1 reads SQVTM; CDR2 reads ANQGSEA. The CDR3 coding sequence is TGCAGCGTTGAAGAGGTCCCAGATACGCAGTATTTT. Its protein is CSVEEVPDTQYF.

This clonotype has more than one count but fewer than ten. This chain connects TRBV7-8 to TRBJ2-1; 8 nucleotides agree with TRBD1. This CDR3 is built from 15 residues. V shed 6 bases, J shed 1 base, and the junction held 5 bases outside the gene matches. Germline V CDR1 and CDR2: SGHVS, FQNEAQ. CDR3 region: CASSTNRGSYNEQFF. In nucleotides, the CDR3 is TGTGCCAGCAGTACCAACAGGGGGTCCTACAATGAGCAGTTCTTC. Using reference TRBV7-8 and TRBJ2-1 for the parts outside the CDR3, the full variable domain is GAGVSQSPRYKVAKRGQDVALRCDPISGHVSLFWYQQALGQGPEFLTYFQNEAQLDKSGLPSDRFFAERPEGSVSTLKIQRTQQEDSAVYLCASSTNRGSYNEQFFGPGTRLTVL.

The V and J genes are TRBV7-6 and TRBJ2-5; D unclear. The V gene's germline CDR1 is SGHVS and CDR2 FNYEAQ. Trimming pared 5 bases from V and 3 bases from J, leaving 10 bases between. The CDR3 totals 13 residues. The CDR3: CASSLGPEETQYF. For the CDR3, the DNA is TGTGCCAGCAGCCTGGGCCCCGAAGAGACCCAGTACTTC. Looking up the rest from reference TRBV7-6 and TRBJ2-5 gives the full variable domain: GAGVSQSPRYKVTKRGQDVALRCDPISGHVSLYWYRQALGQGPEFLTYFNYEAQQDKSGLPNDRFSAERPEGSISTLTIQRTEQRDSAMYRCASSLGPEETQYFGPGTRLLVL.

CDR3 DNA sequence: TGTGCCACCAGTGCTAGGACTAGCGGTAAAGAGACCCAGTACTTC. This gives the protein CATSARTSGKETQYF. The rearrangement uses TRBV24-1 and TRBJ2-5, with TRBD2 identical over 10 bases. This CDR3 is built from 15 residues. Germline CDR1 is KGHDR and CDR2 is SFDVKD. V was clipped by 5 bases and J by 3 bases; unmatched bases: 5.

The chain uses TRBV15 and TRBJ2-2, with a tentative D call TRBD1 (5 bases). From germline, CDR1 is LNHNV and CDR2 YYDKDF (reference sequence). This CDR3 spans 15 amino acids. With 3 bases removed from V and 5 bases from J, the gap between germline ends came to 13 bases. In DNA form, the CDR3 reads TGTGCCACCAGCAGGAGGACATTTGGGACCGGGGAGCTGTTTTTT. Amino acids: CATSRRTFGTGELFF.

This rearrangement joins TRBV6-1 to TRBJ2-7; TRBD2 might be the D (5 bases). Between the trimmed V and J ends, which lost 6 bases and 0 bases, there was a span of 15 bases. The germline gives CDR1 MNHNS, CDR2 SASEGT. The CDR3 covers 15 residues. In DNA, the CDR3 is TGTGCCAGCAGCTCCCGACGGAGGAGCTCCTACGAGCAGTACTTC. Its translation is CASSSRRRSSYEQYF.

The gene calls are TRBV20-1 and TRBJ2-1; TRBD2 agrees at 10 bases. The CDR3 is 14 amino acids. From germline, CDR1 is DFQATT and CDR2 SNEGSKA (reference sequence). V was clipped by 6 bases and J by 2 bases; unmatched bases: 4. CDR3 region: CSAILAGTYNEQFF. The CDR3 DNA reads as TGCAGTGCAATACTAGCGGGGACCTACAATGAGCAGTTCTTC.

This clonotype is classed as medium-sized. This rearrangement joins TRBV20-1 to TRBJ1-5; D is uncertain. Germline V lookup: CDR1 DFQATT, CDR2 SNEGSKA (reference sequence). The length of the CDR3 is 13 residues. V shed 8 bases and J shed 6 bases, with 17 bases lying between them. The chain's CDR3 is CSINGELGQPQHF. CDR3 nucleotide sequence: TGCAGTATTAACGGGGAATTGGGTCAGCCCCAGCATTTT.

The chain couples TRBV7-6 to TRBJ2-2; 7 bases align to TRBD2. Per the germline V gene, CDR1 is SGHVS and CDR2 is FNYEAQ. The CDR3 consists of 17 residues. Losses at the gene ends were 1 base for V and 4 bases for J; bases not matched to a gene: 9. CDR3 coding DNA: TGTGCCAGCAGCTTAGTTGGCGGGAGAGGGACCACCGGGGAGCTGTTTTTT. This translates into CASSLVGGRGTTGELFF.

The J gene is TRBJ2-3, the V gene TRBV7-6; no clear D gene. Deletions cut 1 base from V and 5 bases from J, with 19 bases between. This CDR3 comprises 17 residues. The germline CDR1 and CDR2 sequences are SGHVS and FNYEAQ. The CDR3 loop reads CASSLGPVTRRGDTQYF. The CDR3 DNA is TGTGCCAGCAGCTTAGGTCCCGTGACCCGTCGAGGAGATACGCAGTATTTT.

This chain uses TRBV5-1 with TRBJ2-7; D is possibly TRBD1 (5 bases). The germline V gene encodes CDR1 SGHRS and CDR2 YFSETQ. The CDR3 extends over 14 amino acids. V lost 0 bases and J 3 bases, leaving 10 bases between the germline ends. Here the CDR3 DNA reads TGCGCCAGCAGCTTGGAGGCAGGGCTCTACGAGCAGTACTTC. It encodes CASSLEAGLYEQYF.

This rearrangement joins TRBV20-1 to TRBJ2-7, with 11 bases lining up with TRBD2. Trimming took 4 bases from V and 0 from J; bases not matched to a gene: 2. Germline V CDR1 and CDR2: DFQATT, SNEGSKA (reference sequence). This CDR3 contains 14 residues. CDR3 DNA sequence: TGCAGTGCTAAGGGACTAGCGGCCTCCTACGAGCAGTACTTC. Amino acid sequence: CSAKGLAASYEQYF.

The genes are TRBV7-6 and TRBJ1-6; the match to TRBD1 covers 12 bases. CDR3 length: 17 amino acids. The junction had 12 bases not matched to a gene; V was cut back by 5 bases and J by 10 bases. Germline V gene data show CDR1 as SGHVS and CDR2 as FNYEAQ. In DNA form, the CDR3 reads TGTGCCAGCAGCCTAGATCCTCCCGGGACAGGGGGCTCACCCCTCCACTTT. Translating gives CASSLDPPGTGGSPLHF.

The chain has TRBV10-3 and TRBJ2-1, with TRBD2 identical over 8 bases. With V trimmed by 10 bases and J by 5 bases, 7 bases remained unmatched. This CDR3 has 13 amino acids. CDR1 is ENHRY, CDR2 SYGVKD, per germline. CDR3 nucleotide sequence: TGTGCCACCGGGAGGGTTCGCGACAATGAGCAGTTCTTC. It encodes CATGRVRDNEQFF.

The V gene is TRBV19, the J gene TRBJ2-7, with TRBD2 matching over 8 bases. The germline CDR1 and CDR2 sequences are LNHDA and SQIVND (reference sequence). V lost 5 bases, J lost 3 bases, and 18 bases stayed unmatched. The CDR3 covers 18 residues. CDR3 sequence reads: CASSSREATGGPNYEQYF. As DNA, the CDR3 is TGTGCCAGTAGTTCACGGGAGGCGACGGGAGGGCCGAACTACGAGCAGTACTTC.

The rearrangement joins TRBV20-1 to TRBJ2-1; the match to TRBD2 covers 11 bases. The CDR3 runs 15 residues. Germline values: CDR1 DFQATT, CDR2 SNEGSKA (reference sequence). V lost 1 base and J lost 5; bases outside the gene matches: 4. CDR3 bases: TGCAGTGCTAGAGGAATGGGACTAGCGGACAATGAGCAGTTCTTC. Translating it yields CSARGMGLADNEQFF.

The chain combines TRBV7-6 with TRBJ2-7, with TRBD2 matching 10 bases. The V and J ends lost 1 base and 4 bases, in that order; junction bases with no gene match: 1. The CDR3 contains 14 residues. Germline V gene lookup returns CDR1 SGHVS and CDR2 FNYEAQ. Here the CDR3 DNA reads TGTGCCAGCAGCTTAGTAGCGGGAGGTTACGAGCAGTACTTC. It is translated as CASSLVAGGYEQYF.

This chain connects TRBV20-1 to TRBJ2-1, with 7 bases lining up with TRBD1. V shed 3 bases and J 4 bases; nucleotides not matched to a gene: 6. The CDR3 is 14 amino acids. Germline V gene sequence: CDR1 DFQATT, CDR2 SNEGSKA (reference sequence). The CDR3, as DNA: TGCAGTGCTAGGCCTGAGGGACAGTACAATGAGCAGTTCTTC. Protein: CSARPEGQYNEQFF.

This clonotype was seen more than once but under ten times. CDR3 sequence: CASSSGGLDPHLNEQFF. CDR3 DNA sequence: TGTGCCAGCAGTTCCGGGGGACTCGACCCACACCTCAATGAGCAGTTCTTC. The gene calls are TRBV28 and TRBJ2-1; D possibly corresponds to TRBD2 (6 bases). V gave up 4 bases and J gave up 6 bases, with 22 bases separating them. The CDR3 is 17 amino acids. From germline, CDR1 is MDHEN and CDR2 SYDVKM.

The chain combines TRBV20-1 with TRBJ2-3; 13 bases are shared with TRBD2. The trim removed 6 bases at V and 3 bases at J, leaving 6 bases unmatched. Germline V lookup: CDR1 DFQATT, CDR2 SNEGSKA (reference sequence). The CDR3 has 15 amino acids. In nucleotides, the CDR3 is TGCAGTGCGCGGGGGACTAGCGGGGATACAGATACGCAGTATTTT. Amino acids: CSARGTSGDTDTQYF.

This clonotype was observed a few times. The chain is built from TRBV7-9 and TRBJ2-2; 10 nucleotides agree with TRBD2. Germline loops: CDR1 SEHNR, CDR2 FQNEAQ (reference sequence). The length of the CDR3 is 15 residues. V lost 4 bases and J lost 1; bases outside the gene matches: 0. This CDR3 is CASSWTSGNTGELFF. As DNA, the CDR3 is TGTGCCAGCAGCTGGACTAGCGGGAACACCGGGGAGCTGTTTTTT.